The sample holds a few counts of the clone carrying this T cell receptor beta chain. The target antigen is unknown. The data were obtained in a study of cytomegalovirus exposure and HLA in healthy donors. Amplification used 60 Vbeta primers and 13 Jbeta primers. Sequencing was performed with immunoSEQ multiplex PCR; in TCRdb, only in-frame clones are kept and a portion is missing. The table lists just under 95,000 clones, around 77% of them singletons. Findings and limits, study-wide: Likely technical artifact: a cluster of highly shared sequence variants. Presence/absence results assume similar sequencing depth per donor, which may not hold.

The length of the CDR3 is 15 residues. This receptor was obtained from a man aged 50-60 years in good health and CMV-seropositive. The material sequenced was PBMCs. The chain joins TRBV21-1 to TRBJ1-2; the table's D call of TRBD1 was not tested on the DNA. TRBV21-1 is a known pseudogene. CDR3 residues: CASSPSLQGNYGYTF. CDR3 DNA sequence: TGTGCCAGCAGTCCCAGTCTACAGGGGAACTATGGCTACACCTTC.